These 5 T cell receptor beta chains came from one sample sequenced in a study of blood T cell repertoires in COVID-19. TCRdb's copy holds only in-frame clones and misses some; the assay was immunoSEQ multiplex PCR. This sample has approximately 90,000 clones, with nearly 80% found just once. The sample taken for sequencing was peripheral blood. Receptor source: a man between 65 and 85 years old with COVID-19, enrolled during active disease.

The V and J genes are TRBV4-3 and TRBJ1-1; perhaps TRBD1 as D (5 bases). The V gene lost 1 base and the J gene lost 1 base, with 10 bases spanning the gap. Germline assignment: CDR1 LGHNA and CDR2 YSLEER. This CDR3 has 15 amino acids. The CDR3 bases are TGCGCCAGCAGCCAAGCTCACAGGCAGAACACTGAAGCTTTCTTT. Translating it yields CASSQAHRQNTEAFF.

This chain joins TRBV6-2 or TRBV6-3 and TRBJ2-5, with D possibly TRBD1 on 5 matching bases. The germline V gene has CDR1 MNHEY and CDR2 SVGEGT. V gave up 3 bases and J gave up 5 bases, with 16 bases separating them. The CDR3 length is 15 residues. As DNA, the CDR3 is TGTGCCAGCAGTTATCGTCCTGGGGCCAGGGAGACCCAGTACTTC. Its protein product is CASSYRPGARETQYF.

This clone came up once. The gene calls are TRBV2 and TRBJ2-1; 15 nucleotides match TRBD2. Germline V gene lookup returns CDR1 SNHLY and CDR2 FYNNEI. The CDR3 is made up of 17 amino acids. The V segment lost 10 bases and the J segment 7 bases; nucleotides outside the gene matches: 14. The CDR3 reads CANGLAGGPGHANEQFF. The CDR3 DNA reads as TGTGCCAACGGACTAGCGGGAGGGCCGGGTCATGCTAATGAGCAGTTCTTC.

The chain is built from TRBV6-1 and TRBJ1-6; D is unclear. Trimming left V 6 bases short and J 4 bases short, with 16 bases between. This CDR3 spans 16 amino acids. The germline CDR1 and CDR2 sequences are MNHNS and SASEGT. The CDR3 DNA reads as TGTGCCAGCAGCGAACCCCGGACTGATTATAATTCACCCCTCCACTTT. This encodes CASSEPRTDYNSPLHF.

The V call is TRBV27, the J call TRBJ1-1; maybe TRBD1 (6 bases). The V gene's germline CDR1 is MNHEY and CDR2 SMNVEV (reference sequence). Trimming took 6 bases from V and 4 from J, leaving 12 bases between them. The CDR3 extends over 13 amino acids. This chain's CDR3 is CASSPDRPTEAFF. For the CDR3, the DNA is TGTGCCAGCAGCCCCGACAGGCCCACTGAAGCTTTCTTT.